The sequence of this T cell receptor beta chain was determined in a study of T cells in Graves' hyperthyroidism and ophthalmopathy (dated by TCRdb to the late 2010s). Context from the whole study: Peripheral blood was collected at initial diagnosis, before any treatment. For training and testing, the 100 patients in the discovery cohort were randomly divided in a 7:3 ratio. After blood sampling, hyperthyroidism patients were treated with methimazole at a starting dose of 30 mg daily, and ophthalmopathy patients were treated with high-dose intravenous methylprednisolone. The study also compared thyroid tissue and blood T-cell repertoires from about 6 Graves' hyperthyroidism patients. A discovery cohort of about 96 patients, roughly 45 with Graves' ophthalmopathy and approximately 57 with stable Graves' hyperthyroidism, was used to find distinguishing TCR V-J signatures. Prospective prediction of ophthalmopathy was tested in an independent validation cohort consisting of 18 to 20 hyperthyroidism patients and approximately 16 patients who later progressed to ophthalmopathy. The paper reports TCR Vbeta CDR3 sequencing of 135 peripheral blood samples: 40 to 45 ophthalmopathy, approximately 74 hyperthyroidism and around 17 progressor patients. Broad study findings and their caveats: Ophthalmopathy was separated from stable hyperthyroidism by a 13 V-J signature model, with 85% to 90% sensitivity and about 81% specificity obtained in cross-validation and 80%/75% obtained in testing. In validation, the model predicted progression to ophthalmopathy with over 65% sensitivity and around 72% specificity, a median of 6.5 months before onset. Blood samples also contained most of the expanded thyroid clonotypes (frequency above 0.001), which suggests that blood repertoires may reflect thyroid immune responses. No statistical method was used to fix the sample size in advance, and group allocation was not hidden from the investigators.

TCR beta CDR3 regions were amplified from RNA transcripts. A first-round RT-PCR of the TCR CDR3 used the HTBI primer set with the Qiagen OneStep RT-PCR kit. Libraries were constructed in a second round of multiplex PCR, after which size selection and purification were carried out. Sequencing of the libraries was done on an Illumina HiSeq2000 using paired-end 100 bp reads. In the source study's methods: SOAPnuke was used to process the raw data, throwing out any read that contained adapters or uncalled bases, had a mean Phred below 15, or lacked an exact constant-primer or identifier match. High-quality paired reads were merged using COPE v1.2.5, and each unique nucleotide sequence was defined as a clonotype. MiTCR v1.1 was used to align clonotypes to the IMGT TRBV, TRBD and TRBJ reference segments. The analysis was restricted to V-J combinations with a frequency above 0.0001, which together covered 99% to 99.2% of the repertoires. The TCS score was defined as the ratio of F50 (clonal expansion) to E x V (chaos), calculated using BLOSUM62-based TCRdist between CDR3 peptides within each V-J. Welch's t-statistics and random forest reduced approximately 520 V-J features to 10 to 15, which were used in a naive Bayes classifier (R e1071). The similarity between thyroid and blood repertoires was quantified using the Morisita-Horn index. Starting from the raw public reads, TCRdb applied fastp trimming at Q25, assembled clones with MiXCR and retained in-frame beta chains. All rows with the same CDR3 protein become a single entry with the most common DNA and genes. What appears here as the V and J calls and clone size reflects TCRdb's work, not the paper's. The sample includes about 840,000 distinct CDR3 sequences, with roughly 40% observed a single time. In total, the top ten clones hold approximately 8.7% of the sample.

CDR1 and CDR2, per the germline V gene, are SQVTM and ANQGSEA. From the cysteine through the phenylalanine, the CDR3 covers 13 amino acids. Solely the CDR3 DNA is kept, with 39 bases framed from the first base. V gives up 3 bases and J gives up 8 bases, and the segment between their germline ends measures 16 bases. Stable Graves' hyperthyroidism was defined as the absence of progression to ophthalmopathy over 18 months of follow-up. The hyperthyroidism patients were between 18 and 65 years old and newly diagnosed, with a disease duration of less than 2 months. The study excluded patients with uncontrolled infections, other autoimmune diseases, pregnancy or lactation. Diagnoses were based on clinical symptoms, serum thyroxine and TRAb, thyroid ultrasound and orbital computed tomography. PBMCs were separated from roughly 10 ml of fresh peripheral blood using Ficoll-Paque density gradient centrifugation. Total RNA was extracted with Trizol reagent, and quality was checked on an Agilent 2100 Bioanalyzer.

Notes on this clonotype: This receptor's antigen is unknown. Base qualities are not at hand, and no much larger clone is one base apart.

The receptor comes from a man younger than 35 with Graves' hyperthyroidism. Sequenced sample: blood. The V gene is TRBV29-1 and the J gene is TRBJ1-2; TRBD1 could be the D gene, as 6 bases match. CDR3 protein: CSVDGGQGMGYTF. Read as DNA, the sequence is TGCAGCGTTGATGGTGGGCAGGGGATGGGCTACACCTTC.